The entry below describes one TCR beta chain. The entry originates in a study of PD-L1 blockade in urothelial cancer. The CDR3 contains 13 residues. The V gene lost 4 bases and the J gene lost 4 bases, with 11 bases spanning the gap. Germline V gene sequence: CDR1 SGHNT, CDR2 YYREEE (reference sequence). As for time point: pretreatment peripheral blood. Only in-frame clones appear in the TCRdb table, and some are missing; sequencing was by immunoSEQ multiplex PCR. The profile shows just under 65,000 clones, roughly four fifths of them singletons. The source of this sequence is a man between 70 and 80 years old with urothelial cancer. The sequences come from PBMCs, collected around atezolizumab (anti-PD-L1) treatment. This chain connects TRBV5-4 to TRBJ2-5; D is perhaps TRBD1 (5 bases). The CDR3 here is CASSAQGGETQYF. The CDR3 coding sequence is TGTGCCAGCAGCGCCCAGGGCGGAGAGACCCAGTACTTC.